Reported below is one TCR beta chain. It lacks a known antigen. Base qualities are not at hand, and no much larger clone is one base apart. Per the publication, the time point label means: baseline before first vaccination. Samples from vaccinated people were obtained from the UK trials COV001 and COV002, which included a single-blind randomized controlled phase 2/3 trial of AZD1222 (ChAdOx1 nCoV-19) in healthy adults. For TCRbeta chain sequencing, PBMC samples were collected from trial participants at day 0 and at day 28 after the second dose. This specimen comes from a study of T cell responses to AZD1222 COVID-19 vaccine (dated by TCRdb to about 2021). About the investigation overall: AZD1222 recipients with second doses at about 4 weeks or about 12 weeks were pooled, because spike-specific TCR depth and breadth did not differ between schedules. TCR sequencing covered over 230 trial participants: approximately 200 given two doses of AZD1222 and 26 given two doses of MenACWY control vaccine. Trial participants were enrolled by age into 18-55, 56-69 and 70-plus year subgroups, with around 140, 26 and 57 TCR-sequenced participants respectively. What the authors observed across the whole study: In the small 56-69-year group, the increase in depth fell short of significance, most likely because of low power. The vaccine-associated CD4 TCRs covered the entire spike protein, and the dominant responses fell in regions 160-218 and 743-854. After two AZD1222 doses, spike-specific TCR breadth and depth were significantly higher than at day 0 and than in MenACWY recipients. Because no day 14 peak-response samples were available, repertoires were characterized only after the peak T cell response. Conclusions about previously exposed vaccinees are limited because only five to seven AZD1222 recipients were SARS-CoV-2 seropositive at baseline. Participants were mostly white British and included more females than males, and it was suggested by the authors that clonal diversity may have been underestimated. Nearly half of unique spike-specific TCRs reportedly recognized epitopes outside regions mutated in the B.1.351 and B.1.1.7 variants.

CDR3 length: 12 amino acids, cysteine to phenylalanine. This entry keeps only the CDR3 DNA: 36 bases, framed from base 1. In the germline V gene (reference sequence), CDR1 corresponds to SGHAT and CDR2 to FQDESV. V is reduced by 5 bases and J by 7 bases, leaving a spacing of 12 bases between them. The CDR3 regions of human TCRbeta chains were analyzed by immunosequencing. Processing in the source paper ran as follows. TCRs in the repertoires were matched against a reference library of SARS-CoV-2-specific TCRs that had been generated with the MIRA antigen-specificity platform. Breadth was defined as the fraction of unique TCRs that were SARS-CoV-2-associated. Depth was defined as the fraction of total T cells that were SARS-CoV-2-associated. Using the MIRA data, each spike-specific TCR was assigned both to the spike region to which the TCR was reactive and to a CD4 or CD8 class. Log10-transformed breadth and depth values were compared by one-way ANOVA with Sidak's multiple comparisons tests. Not all clones reach the TCRdb copy of this immuneACCESS table, which keeps in-frame sequences only. Checked studies attribute under half of the gap to unresolved V genes and leave the rest unexplained. The V and J calls and the clone size are those of that table, but D and trimming were determined from the DNA. The sample yields 20,000 to 25,000 clones; 82% were counted once. The ten top clones hold around 46% of the sample.

The source was peripheral blood, collected on day 0 of AZD1222 vaccination. The clonotype was recovered from an adult in good health. Here the chain combines TRBV11-1 and TRBJ2-7; there is no confident call for the D gene. The CDR3 protein: CASSPRGFEQYF. The DNA sequence follows: TGTGCCAGCAGCCCCCGTGGCTTTGAGCAGTACTTC.